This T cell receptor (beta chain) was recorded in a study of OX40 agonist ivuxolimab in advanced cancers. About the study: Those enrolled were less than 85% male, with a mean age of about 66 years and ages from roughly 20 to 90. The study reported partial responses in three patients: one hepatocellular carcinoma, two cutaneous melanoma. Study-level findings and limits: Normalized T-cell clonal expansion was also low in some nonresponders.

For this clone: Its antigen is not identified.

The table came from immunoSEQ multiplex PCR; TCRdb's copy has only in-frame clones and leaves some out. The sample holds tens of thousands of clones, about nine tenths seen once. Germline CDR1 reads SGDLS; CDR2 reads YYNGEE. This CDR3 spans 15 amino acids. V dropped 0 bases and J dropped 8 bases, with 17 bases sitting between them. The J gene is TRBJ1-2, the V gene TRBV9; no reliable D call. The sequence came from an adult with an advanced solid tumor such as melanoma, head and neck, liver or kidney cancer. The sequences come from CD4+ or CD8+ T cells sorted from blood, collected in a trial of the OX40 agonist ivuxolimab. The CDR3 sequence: CASSVDPASPGGYTF. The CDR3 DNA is TGTGCCAGCAGCGTAGACCCCGCCTCCCCGGGGGGCTACACCTTC.